This TCR beta chain was obtained from a study of CD8+ T cells in alopecia areata (dated by TCRdb to the late 2010s). Background on the whole study: High-throughput TCRbeta sequencing was used to examine T cell clonal expansion in alopecia areata in both the C3H/HeJ mouse model and human patients. Amplification of TCRbeta CDR3 regions was done by immunoSEQ multiplex PCR using 35 Vbeta forward primers and 13 Jbeta reverse primers. Clonality in the scalp was compared among normal scalp (n=4), patchy alopecia areata scalp (n=8), and alopecia totalis/universalis scalp (n=8). In humans, TCRbeta sequencing was performed on scalp tissue and on sorted CD4+ and CD8+ peripheral blood T cells from healthy controls and from patients with patchy or totalis/universalis alopecia areata. The RNA source kit depended on sample type: the PAXgene miRNA kit for fixed scalp, the miRNeasy kit for PBMCs, and the RNeasy kit for mouse skin.

CDR1 and CDR2, looked up from the germline V gene, are MGHRA and YSYEKL. Trimming leaves V shorter by 3 bases and J shorter by 3 bases, with the junction holding 7 bases beyond the gene matches. The CDR3, from cysteine to phenylalanine, totals 15 residues. The kept DNA is CDR3 alone, 45 bases in frame from the first base. Library prep was done by the immunoSEQ multiplex PCR assay. For TCR sequencing, RNA was extracted from every sample and reverse transcribed into cDNA to serve as template. First-strand cDNA was synthesized using SuperScript III with a 2:1 mix of oligo-dT and random hexamers. Amplification bias was assessed with a synthetic immune receptor repertoire, and residual bias was removed computationally. In the original analysis: After raw reads were preprocessed to remove errors, the CDR3 was defined following IMGT conventions as running from the conserved cysteine to phenylalanine. Clonality was calculated as 1 minus Shannon entropy normalized by log2 of the number of productive unique TCRs. Scalp TCRbeta sequences were cross-referenced with sorted blood CD4 and CD8 repertoires so that the CD4 or CD8 identity of scalp clones could be inferred. The table comes from immuneACCESS by way of TCRdb, which keeps in-frame sequences with V and J called. Part of the clones is missing from these tables; in studies checked, under half for an unresolved V gene and the rest for unknown reasons. The D gene and trimming were derived from the DNA, and the V and J assignments and clone size from that table. This sample holds about 110,000 clones; around 55% were observed only once. 20% of the sample belongs to the ten largest clones.

PBMCs were separated by density centrifugation and stained for CD3, CD4 and CD8, after which CD4+ and CD8+ T cells were sorted on a FACSAria. Scalp biopsies and blood samples were obtained from unaffected controls. In its sample, this clone was seen a few times. The antigen this receptor binds is unknown. Base qualities are not recorded, but no much larger clone differs from it by a single base. Results the study describes overall, beyond this receptor: TCR sequences shared between patients were less clear than in mice, possibly partly because of HLA diversity in the patient population. Resident alphabeta T cells in normal human skin are also sequenced, complicating scalp TCR repertoire analysis, unlike mouse skin dominated by gammadelta T cells. Compared with normal scalp, lesional scalp, particularly in alopecia totalis/universalis, had higher clonality and more expanded CD8+ clones, which suggests antigenic drive.

The chain is assembled from TRBV4-1 and TRBJ2-7; 8 central bases correspond to TRBD2. This clonotype was obtained from a human donor in good health. The sample taken for sequencing was CD8+ T cells sorted from blood. The DNA sequence is as follows: TGCGCCAGCAGCCACCAAAGCGGGGGAAGCTACGAGCAGTACTTC. This gives the protein CASSHQSGGSYEQYF.